This T cell receptor (beta chain) emerged from a study of cytomegalovirus exposure and HLA in healthy donors. Germline lookup yields CDR1 SQVTM and CDR2 ANQGSEA. V was pared by 1 base and J by 0 bases, with 7 bases between. The CDR3 is 14 amino acids. Amplification used 60 Vbeta primers and 13 Jbeta primers. Measured with immunoSEQ multiplex PCR; TCRdb has only the in-frame clones, and not every one. The sample totals more than 85,000 clones. The clonotype originates from a girl between 10 and 17 years old in good health and CMV-seropositive. The sequencing input was PBMCs. The V and J genes are TRBV29-1 and TRBJ1-3, with no clear D. This CDR3 reads CSVEAAGSGNTIYF. CDR3 in DNA: TGCAGCGTTGAAGCTGCAGGCTCTGGAAACACCATATATTTT. The entire variable domain, with the rest obtained from reference TRBV29-1 and TRBJ1-3, is as follows: SAVISQKPSRDICQRGTSLTIQCQVDSQVTMMFWYRQQPGQSLTLIATANQGSEATYESGFVIDKFPISRPNLTFSTLTVSNMSPEDSSIYLCSVEAAGSGNTIYFGEGSWLTVV.